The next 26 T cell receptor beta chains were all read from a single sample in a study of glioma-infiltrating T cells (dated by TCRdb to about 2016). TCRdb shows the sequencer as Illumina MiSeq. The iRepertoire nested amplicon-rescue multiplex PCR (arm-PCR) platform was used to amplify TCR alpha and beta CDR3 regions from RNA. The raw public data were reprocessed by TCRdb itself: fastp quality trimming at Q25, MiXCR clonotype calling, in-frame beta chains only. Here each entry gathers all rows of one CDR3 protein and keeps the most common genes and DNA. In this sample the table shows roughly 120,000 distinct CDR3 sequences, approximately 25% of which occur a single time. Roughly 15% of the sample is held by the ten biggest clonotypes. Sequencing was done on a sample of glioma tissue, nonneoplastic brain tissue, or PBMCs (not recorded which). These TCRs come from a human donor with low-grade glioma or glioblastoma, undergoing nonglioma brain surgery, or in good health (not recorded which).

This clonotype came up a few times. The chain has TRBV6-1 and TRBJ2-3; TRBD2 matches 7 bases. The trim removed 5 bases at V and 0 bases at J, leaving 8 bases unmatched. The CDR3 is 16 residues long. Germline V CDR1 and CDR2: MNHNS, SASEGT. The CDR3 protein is CASSSLAGQSTDTQYF. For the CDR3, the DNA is TGTGCCAGCAGTTCGTTAGCGGGCCAAAGCACAGATACGCAGTATTTT.

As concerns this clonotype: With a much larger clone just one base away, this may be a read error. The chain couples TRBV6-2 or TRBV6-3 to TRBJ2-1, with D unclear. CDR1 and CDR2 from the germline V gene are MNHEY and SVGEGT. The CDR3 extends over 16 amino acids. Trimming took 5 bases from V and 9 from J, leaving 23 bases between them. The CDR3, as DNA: TGTGCCAGCAGTCTCCGCGACTCTTATGTCGGCCTTGAGCAGTTCTTC. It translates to CASSLRDSYVGLEQFF.

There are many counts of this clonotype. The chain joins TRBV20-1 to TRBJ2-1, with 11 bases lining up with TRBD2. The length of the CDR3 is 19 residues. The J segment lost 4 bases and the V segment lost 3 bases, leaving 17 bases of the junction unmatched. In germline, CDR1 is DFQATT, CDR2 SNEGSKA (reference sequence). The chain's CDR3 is CSASMGLADQGGIYNEQFF. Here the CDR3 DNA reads TGCAGTGCTAGTATGGGACTAGCGGACCAGGGGGGAATTTACAATGAGCAGTTCTTC.

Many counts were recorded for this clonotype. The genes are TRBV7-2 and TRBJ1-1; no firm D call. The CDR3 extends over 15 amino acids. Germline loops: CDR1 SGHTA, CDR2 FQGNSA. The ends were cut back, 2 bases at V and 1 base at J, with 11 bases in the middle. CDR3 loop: CASSLNPQKNTEAFF. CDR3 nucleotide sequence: TGTGCCAGCAGCTTAAATCCGCAGAAGAACACTGAAGCTTTCTTT.

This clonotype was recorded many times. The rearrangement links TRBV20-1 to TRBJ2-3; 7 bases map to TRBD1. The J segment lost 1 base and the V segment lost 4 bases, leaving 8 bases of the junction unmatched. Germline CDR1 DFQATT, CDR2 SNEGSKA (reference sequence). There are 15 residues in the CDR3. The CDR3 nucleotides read TGCAGTGCTAACCCTGACAGGGACGGCACAGATACGCAGTATTTT. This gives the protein CSANPDRDGTDTQYF.

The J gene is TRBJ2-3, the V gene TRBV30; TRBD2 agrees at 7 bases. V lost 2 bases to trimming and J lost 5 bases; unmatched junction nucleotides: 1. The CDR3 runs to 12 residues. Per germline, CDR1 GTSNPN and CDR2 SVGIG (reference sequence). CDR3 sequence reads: CAWSPGGDTQYF. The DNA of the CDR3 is TGTGCCTGGAGTCCGGGAGGAGATACGCAGTATTTT.

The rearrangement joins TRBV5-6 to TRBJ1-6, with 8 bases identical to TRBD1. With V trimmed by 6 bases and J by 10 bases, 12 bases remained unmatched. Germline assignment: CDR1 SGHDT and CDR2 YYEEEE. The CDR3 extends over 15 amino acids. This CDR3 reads CASTILGTGKSPLHF. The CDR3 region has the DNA TGTGCCAGCACTATACTCGGGACAGGAAAATCACCCCTCCACTTT.

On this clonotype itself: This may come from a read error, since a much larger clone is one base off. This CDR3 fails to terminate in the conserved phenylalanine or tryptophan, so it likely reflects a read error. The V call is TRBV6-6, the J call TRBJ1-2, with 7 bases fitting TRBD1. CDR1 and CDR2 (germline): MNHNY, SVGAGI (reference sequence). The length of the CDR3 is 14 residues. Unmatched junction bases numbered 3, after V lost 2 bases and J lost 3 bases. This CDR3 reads CASSYGQVHYGYTL. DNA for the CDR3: TGTGCCAGCAGTTACGGACAGGTTCACTATGGCTACACCCTC.

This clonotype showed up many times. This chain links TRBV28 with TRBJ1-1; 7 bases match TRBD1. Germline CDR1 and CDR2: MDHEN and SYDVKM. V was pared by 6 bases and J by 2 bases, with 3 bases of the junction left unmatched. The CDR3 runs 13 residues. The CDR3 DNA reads TGTGCCAGCAGGGGGACAGCTAACACTGAAGCTTTCTTT. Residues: CASRGTANTEAFF.

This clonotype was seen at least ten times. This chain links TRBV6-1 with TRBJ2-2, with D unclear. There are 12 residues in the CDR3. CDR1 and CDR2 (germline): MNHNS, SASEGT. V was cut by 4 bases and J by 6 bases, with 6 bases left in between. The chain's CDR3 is CASSGYPGELFF. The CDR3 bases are TGTGCCAGCAGTGGATATCCCGGGGAGCTGTTTTTT.

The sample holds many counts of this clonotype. The CDR3 is CASSSRIVTDTQYF. CDR3 DNA sequence: TGTGCCAGCAGCTCCCGGATAGTGACAGATACGCAGTATTTT. V usage is TRBV6-1 and J usage is TRBJ2-3; D call uncertain. The CDR3 runs to 14 residues. Trimming pared 6 bases from V and 3 bases from J, leaving 13 bases between. Germline-derived CDR1 and CDR2 are MNHNS and SASEGT.

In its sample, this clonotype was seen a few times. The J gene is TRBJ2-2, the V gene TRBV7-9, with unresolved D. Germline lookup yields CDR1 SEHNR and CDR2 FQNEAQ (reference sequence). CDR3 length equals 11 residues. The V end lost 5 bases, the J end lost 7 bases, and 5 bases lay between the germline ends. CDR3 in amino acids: CASSPLGELFF. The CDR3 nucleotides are TGTGCCAGCAGCCCCCTCGGGGAGCTGTTTTTT.

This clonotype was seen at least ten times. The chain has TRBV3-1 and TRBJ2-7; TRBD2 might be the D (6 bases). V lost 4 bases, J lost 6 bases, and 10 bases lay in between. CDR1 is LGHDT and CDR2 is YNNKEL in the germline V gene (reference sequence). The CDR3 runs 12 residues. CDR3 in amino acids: CASSLPGVEQYF. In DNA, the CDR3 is TGTGCCAGCAGCCTCCCGGGGGTCGAGCAGTACTTC.

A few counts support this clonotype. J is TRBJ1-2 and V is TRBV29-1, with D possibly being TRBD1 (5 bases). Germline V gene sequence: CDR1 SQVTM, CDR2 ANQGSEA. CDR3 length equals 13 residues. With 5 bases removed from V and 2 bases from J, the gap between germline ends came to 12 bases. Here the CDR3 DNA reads TGCAGCGTTTCGACTGGGGCAAACTATGGCTACACCTTC. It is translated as CSVSTGANYGYTF. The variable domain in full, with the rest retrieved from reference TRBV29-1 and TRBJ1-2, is SAVISQKPSRDICQRGTSLTIQCQVDSQVTMMFWYRQQPGQSLTLIATANQGSEATYESGFVIDKFPISRPNLTFSTLTVSNMSPEDSSIYLCSVSTGANYGYTFGSGTRLTVV.

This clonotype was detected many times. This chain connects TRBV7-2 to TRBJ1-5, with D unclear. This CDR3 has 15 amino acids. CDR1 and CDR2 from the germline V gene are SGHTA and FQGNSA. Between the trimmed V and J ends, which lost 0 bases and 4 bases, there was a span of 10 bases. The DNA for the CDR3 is TGTGCCAGCAGCTTAGCGCTGTCCTTAAATCAGCCCCAGCATTTT. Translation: CASSLALSLNQPQHF. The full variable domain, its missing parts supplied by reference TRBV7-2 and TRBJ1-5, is GAGVSQSPSNKVTEKGKDVELRCDPISGHTALYWYRQSLGQGLEFLIYFQGNSAPDKSGLPSDRFSAERTGGSVSTLTIQRTQQEDSAVYLCASSLALSLNQPQHFGDGTRLSIL.

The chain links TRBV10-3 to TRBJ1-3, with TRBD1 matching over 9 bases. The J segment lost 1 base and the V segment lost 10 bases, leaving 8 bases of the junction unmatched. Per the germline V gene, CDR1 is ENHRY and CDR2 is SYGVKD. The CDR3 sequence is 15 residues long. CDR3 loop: CATSLGTGSGNTIYF. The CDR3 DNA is TGTGCCACGTCGCTTGGGACAGGGTCTGGAAACACCATATATTTT.

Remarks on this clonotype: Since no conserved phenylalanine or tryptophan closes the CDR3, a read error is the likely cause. Here the CDR3 DNA reads TGTGCCACCAGTGTTTATCCGCGGACAGATACACAGTATTCT. Amino acid sequence: CATSVYPRTDTQYS. This chain connects TRBV24-1 to TRBJ2-3, with D possibly TRBD1 on 6 matching bases. The CDR3 spans 14 residues. Germline CDR1 and CDR2: KGHDR and SFDVKD.

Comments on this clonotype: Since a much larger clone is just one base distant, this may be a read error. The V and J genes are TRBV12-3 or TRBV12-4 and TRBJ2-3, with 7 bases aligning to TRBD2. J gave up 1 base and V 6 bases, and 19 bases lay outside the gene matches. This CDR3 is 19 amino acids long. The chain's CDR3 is CASSRGLVGGGTGTDTQYF. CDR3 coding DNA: TGTGCCAGCAGCCGCGGACTAGTGGGAGGTGGGACGGGCACAGATACGCAGTATTTT.

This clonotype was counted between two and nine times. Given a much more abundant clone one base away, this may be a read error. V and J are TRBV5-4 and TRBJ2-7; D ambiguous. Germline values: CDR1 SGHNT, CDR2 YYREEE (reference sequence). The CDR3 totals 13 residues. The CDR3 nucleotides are TGTGCCAGCCGCTTGCCTGGGGTCGACGAGCAGTACTTC. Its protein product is CASRLPGVDEQYF.

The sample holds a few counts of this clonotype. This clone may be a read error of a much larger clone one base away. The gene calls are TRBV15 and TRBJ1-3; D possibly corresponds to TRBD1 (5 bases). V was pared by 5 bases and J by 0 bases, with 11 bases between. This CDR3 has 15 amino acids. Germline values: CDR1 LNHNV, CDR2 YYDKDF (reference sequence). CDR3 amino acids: CATSGGAVSGNTIYF. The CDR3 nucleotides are TGTGCCACCAGCGGAGGGGCGGTCTCTGGAAACACCATATATTTT.

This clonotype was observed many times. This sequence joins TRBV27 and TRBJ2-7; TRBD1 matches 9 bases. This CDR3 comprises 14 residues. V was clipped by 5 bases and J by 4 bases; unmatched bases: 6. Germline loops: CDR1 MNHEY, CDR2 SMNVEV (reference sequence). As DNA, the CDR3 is TGTGCCAGCAGTAGTAGGGGACAGGGTTACGAGCAGTACTTC. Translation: CASSSRGQGYEQYF.

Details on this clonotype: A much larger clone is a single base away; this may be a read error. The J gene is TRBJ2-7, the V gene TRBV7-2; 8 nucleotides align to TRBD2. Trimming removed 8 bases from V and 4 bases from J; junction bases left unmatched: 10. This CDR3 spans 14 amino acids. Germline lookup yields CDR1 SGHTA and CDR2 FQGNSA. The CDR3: CASRLTSGQYEQYF. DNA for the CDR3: TGTGCCAGCCGCCTAACTAGCGGACAATACGAGCAGTACTTC.

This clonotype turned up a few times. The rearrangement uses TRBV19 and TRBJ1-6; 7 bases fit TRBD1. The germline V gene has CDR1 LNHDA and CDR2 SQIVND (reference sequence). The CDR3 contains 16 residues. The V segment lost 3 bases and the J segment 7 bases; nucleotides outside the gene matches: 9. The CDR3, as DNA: TGTGCCAGTAGTATGAGTACGTGGGACAGAAATTCACCCCTCCACTTT. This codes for CASSMSTWDRNSPLHF. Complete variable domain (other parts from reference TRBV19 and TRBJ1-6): DGGITQSPKYLFRKEGQNVTLSCEQNLNHDAMYWYRQDPGQGLRLIYYSQIVNDFQKGDIAEGYSVSREKKESFPLTVTSAQKNPTAFYLCASSMSTWDRNSPLHFGNGTRLTVT.

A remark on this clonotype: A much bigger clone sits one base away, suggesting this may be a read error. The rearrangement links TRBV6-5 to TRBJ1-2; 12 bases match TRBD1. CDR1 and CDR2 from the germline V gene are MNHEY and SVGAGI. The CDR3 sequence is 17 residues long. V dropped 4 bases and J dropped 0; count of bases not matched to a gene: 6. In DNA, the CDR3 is TGTGCCAGCAGTTTTTCCGGGACAGGGGGCTCTAACTATGGCTACACCTTC. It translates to CASSFSGTGGSNYGYTF.

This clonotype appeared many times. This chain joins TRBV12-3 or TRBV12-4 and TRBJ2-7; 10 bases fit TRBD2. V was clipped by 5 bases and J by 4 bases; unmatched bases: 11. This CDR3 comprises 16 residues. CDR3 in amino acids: CASSDWTSGNPYEQYF. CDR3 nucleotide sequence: TGTGCCAGCAGTGATTGGACTAGCGGCAACCCTTACGAGCAGTACTTC.

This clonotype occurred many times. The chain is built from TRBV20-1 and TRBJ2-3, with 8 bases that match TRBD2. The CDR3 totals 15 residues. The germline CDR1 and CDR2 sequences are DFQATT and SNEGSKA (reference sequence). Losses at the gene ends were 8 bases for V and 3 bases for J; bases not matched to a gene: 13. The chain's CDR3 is CSLIRTGLETDTQYF. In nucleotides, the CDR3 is TGCAGTCTAATACGAACGGGACTAGAGACAGATACGCAGTATTTT.